The next 22 T cell receptor beta chains were all read from a single sample in a study of T cell repertoires in cytomegalovirus infection. Their antigen targets remain unknown. Via MiXCR, TCRdb re-called the reads, giving one row per CDR3 protein. The data hold approximately 1,000,000 distinct CDR3 sequences, with approximately 31% observed a single time. Specimen: cultured CD8+ T cells from PBMCs, collected from culture after CMV antigen stimulation. The source is a human donor in good health (CMV status not recorded). Some clones in this sample may be carry-over from other donors' samples.

This clonotype was found many times. V is TRBV6-1 and J is TRBJ2-1; 11 bases align to TRBD1. V trimming: 8 bases; J trimming: 6 bases; junction bases outside the gene matches: 0. In germline, CDR1 is MNHNS, CDR2 SASEGT. CDR3 length: 12 amino acids. CDR3: CASGTGGNEQFF. For the CDR3, the DNA is TGTGCCAGCGGGACAGGGGGCAATGAGCAGTTCTTC.

This clonotype was seen only a few times. This chain joins TRBV5-6 and TRBJ2-3; D may correspond to TRBD1 or TRBD2 (6 bases each). The CDR3 runs 16 residues. V dropped 3 bases and J dropped 0 bases, with 14 bases sitting between them. CDR1 SGHDT and CDR2 YYEEEE come from the germline V gene. CDR3 DNA: TGTGCCAGCAGCTCACTCTTAGGGGGGAGCACAGATACGCAGTATTTT. Translation gives CASSSLLGGSTDTQYF.

This clonotype has just a few counts. For the CDR3, the DNA is TGTGCCAGCAGTTATCGGCGGGGGACCATCTACAATGAGCAGTTCTTC. Translated, it gives CASSYRRGTIYNEQFF. The chain links TRBV6-6 to TRBJ2-1; the match to TRBD2 covers 7 bases. CDR1 is MNHNY and CDR2 is SVGAGI in the germline V gene (reference sequence). There are 16 residues in the CDR3. With V trimmed by 3 bases and J by 3 bases, 8 bases remained unmatched.

The genes are TRBV6-8 and TRBJ2-5; 8 nucleotides align to TRBD1. Germline V gene lookup returns CDR1 MNHGY and CDR2 SAAAGT. This CDR3 contains 16 residues. V shed 0 bases and J 5 bases; nucleotides not matched to a gene: 8. The CDR3 nucleotides read TGTGCCAGCAGTTACTCCCGACAGGGGCTGGAGGAGACCCAGTACTTC. Translating gives CASSYSRQGLEETQYF.

This clonotype was recorded at least ten times. V and J are TRBV12-3 or TRBV12-4 and TRBJ2-5; possible D gene TRBD1, 5 bases. The germline V and J ends were trimmed by 1 base and 5 bases, with 8 bases remaining between them. The CDR3 sequence is 13 residues long. CDR3 nucleotides: TGTGCCAGCAGTTTAGGACAGTCGGAGACCCAGTACTTC. Translated: CASSLGQSETQYF.

The rearrangement joins TRBV2 to TRBJ1-2, with unresolved D. Germline assignment: CDR1 SNHLY and CDR2 FYNNEI. The CDR3 runs 12 residues. Trimming removed 7 bases at V and 5 bases at J, with 11 bases between. CDR3 in amino acids: CASTDTWYGYTF. The CDR3 region has the DNA TGTGCCAGCACAGACACCTGGTATGGCTACACCTTC.

A few counts support this clonotype. The V gene is TRBV5-6, the J gene TRBJ1-1, with a possible D match to TRBD1 (5 bases). In germline, CDR1 is SGHDT, CDR2 YYEEEE. V was clipped by 0 bases and J by 6 bases, with 18 bases between them. This CDR3 region has 16 residues. CDR3 sequence: CASSLGWGSSGPEAFF. CDR3 bases: TGTGCCAGCAGCTTGGGGTGGGGCAGCTCTGGCCCTGAAGCTTTCTTT.

The DNA of the CDR3 is TGTGCCAGCAGTGCCCGGACACGGGTGAGCACAGATACGCAGTATTTT. Translated, it gives CASSARTRVSTDTQYF. The chain is built from TRBV12-3 or TRBV12-4 and TRBJ2-3; D may be TRBD1 (5 bases). The CDR3 is 16 amino acids. The V end was cut by 5 bases, the J end by 0 bases, with 15 bases between.

The chain uses TRBV19 and TRBJ2-3, with D unresolved. V lost 0 bases and J lost 0, with 7 bases in between. CDR1 is LNHDA, CDR2 SQIVND, per germline (reference sequence). CDR3 length: 15 amino acids. DNA of the CDR3: TGTGCCAGTAGTATAGAGGGTTATAGCACAGATACGCAGTATTTT. Translating gives CASSIEGYSTDTQYF.

The rearrangement joins TRBV6-2 or TRBV6-3 to TRBJ1-2; D is undetermined. Per the germline V gene, CDR1 is MNHEY and CDR2 is SVGEGT. CDR3 size: 13 residues. Trimming took off 5 bases at V and 7 bases at J, with 14 bases between the two ends. The CDR3 sequence: CASSPRATFGYTF. The DNA for the CDR3 is TGTGCCAGCAGTCCCCGGGCGACGTTTGGCTACACCTTC.

This clonotype was counted between two and nine times. CDR3 coding DNA: TGTGCCAGCAGCCCCCCTCAGGATAACACCGGGGAGCTGTTTTTT. Amino acid sequence: CASSPPQDNTGELFF. The chain links TRBV7-9 to TRBJ2-2; D gene ambiguous. The germline gives CDR1 SEHNR, CDR2 FQNEAQ (reference sequence). Trimming shortened V by 5 bases and J by 2 bases, and 12 bases separated the two germline ends. The CDR3 extends over 15 amino acids.

This clonotype was counted between two and nine times. V and J are TRBV19 and TRBJ1-1; tentative D call: TRBD1 (5 bases). The V gene lost 7 bases and the J gene lost 3 bases, with 9 bases spanning the gap. Germline CDR1 reads LNHDA; CDR2 reads SQIVND (reference sequence). CDR3 size: 12 residues. Here the CDR3 DNA reads TGTGCCAGTACGGGGGTGTACACTGAAGCTTTCTTT. Protein: CASTGVYTEAFF.

The table lists this clonotype with many counts. The chain employs TRBV7-2 and TRBJ2-2; D is undetermined. V was clipped by 8 bases and J by 3 bases, with 7 bases between them. Germline V lookup: CDR1 SGHTA, CDR2 FQGNSA. This CDR3 has 12 residues. The CDR3 loop is CASLSDTGELFF. The CDR3, as DNA: TGTGCCAGCCTCTCCGACACCGGGGAGCTGTTTTTT.

The chain couples TRBV15 to TRBJ1-1, with TRBD1 matching 9 bases. With 5 bases clipped from V and 1 base from J, the junction kept 5 bases outside the gene matches. The CDR3 is made up of 15 amino acids. Germline V gene data show CDR1 as LNHNV and CDR2 as YYDKDF (reference sequence). CDR3 residues: CATSLDRGWNTEAFF. CDR3 DNA: TGTGCCACCAGCTTAGACAGGGGGTGGAACACTGAAGCTTTCTTT.

This clonotype was observed a few times. V is TRBV6-1 and J is TRBJ2-7, with 8 nucleotides matching TRBD1. Germline-derived CDR1 and CDR2 are MNHNS and SASEGT. The CDR3 totals 14 residues. After removal of 5 bases from V and 4 bases from J, the junction contained 7 bases not matched to a gene. The CDR3 sequence: CASSYRTGRYEQYV. DNA of the CDR3: TGTGCCAGCAGTTACAGGACAGGGCGGTACGAGCAGTACGTC.

For the CDR3, the DNA is TGTGCCAGCAGCTTAGAACCGGGGACCGAGCAGTTCTTC. It encodes CASSLEPGTEQFF. J is TRBJ2-1 and V is TRBV7-4; TRBD1 or TRBD2 may be the D gene (5 bases each). V gave up 1 base and J gave up 10 bases, with 11 bases separating them. The length of the CDR3 is 13 residues. CDR1 is SGHVT and CDR2 is SQSDAQ in the germline V gene.

The V gene is TRBV6-6, the J gene TRBJ2-1; the match to TRBD1 covers 7 bases. The CDR3 loop spans 20 amino acids. Germline CDR1 reads MNHNY; CDR2 reads SVGAGI (reference sequence). J lost 3 bases, V lost 6 bases, and 23 bases had no gene match. The CDR3 nucleotides are TGTGCCAGCAGGGGGACAGAGGCCCGCCGCTCCTCCGAATTCTACAATGAGCAGTTCTTC. This encodes CASRGTEARRSSEFYNEQFF.

The V call is TRBV27, the J call TRBJ2-1, with 9 bases identical to TRBD2. CDR3 length: 14 residues. After removal of 6 bases from V and 6 bases from J, the junction contained 6 bases not matched to a gene. Germline V gives CDR1 MNHEY, CDR2 SMNVEV (reference sequence). The CDR3 bases are TGTGCCAGCAGGAGCGGGGGGTCCCTCAATGAGCAGTTCTTC. This codes for CASRSGGSLNEQFF.

V and J are TRBV15 and TRBJ2-7, with 9 bases matching TRBD2. Germline V gives CDR1 LNHNV, CDR2 YYDKDF (reference sequence). The CDR3 length is 15 residues. V shed 0 bases and J 3 bases; nucleotides not matched to a gene: 3. CDR3 in amino acids: CATSRDLAGNYEQYF. CDR3 sequence (DNA): TGTGCCACCAGCAGAGACCTAGCGGGGAACTACGAGCAGTACTTC.

This clonotype was picked up a small number of times. This rearrangement joins TRBV28 to TRBJ1-5; a possible D gene is TRBD1 (6 bases). CDR1 and CDR2 (germline): MDHEN, SYDVKM. The CDR3 contains 14 residues. Trimming pared 6 bases from V and 2 bases from J, leaving 11 bases between. The DNA for the CDR3 is TGTGCCAGCAGCCAAAAGGGGGGCAATCAGCCCCAGCATTTT. Its protein is CASSQKGGNQPQHF.

This chain uses TRBV29-1 with TRBJ2-5; 7 positions match TRBD2. The germline CDR1 and CDR2 sequences are SQVTM and ANQGSEA. This CDR3 is built from 12 residues. V was clipped by 3 bases and J by 3 bases; unmatched bases: 1. The CDR3 loop is CSVELAEETQYF. The CDR3 DNA follows: TGCAGCGTTGAGCTAGCGGAAGAGACCCAGTACTTC.

This clonotype appeared a few times. The chain carries TRBV27 and TRBJ1-3; D remains ambiguous. The CDR3 length is 14 residues. The germline V and J ends were trimmed by 5 bases and 3 bases, with 11 bases remaining between them. Looked up from germline, CDR1 is MNHEY and CDR2 is SMNVEV (reference sequence). This chain's CDR3 is CASSQIPGGNTIYF. CDR3 DNA: TGTGCCAGCAGTCAAATACCAGGTGGAAACACCATATATTTT.